The sequence of this T cell receptor beta chain was determined in a study of regulatory T cells in long-lasting Graves disease. The sample's time point: newly diagnosed GD, antithyroid drugs for less than 3 months. RNA extracted from PBMCs served as the sequencing template. This CDR3 spans 16 amino acids. Germline values: CDR1 SGHVS, CDR2 FNYEAQ. About this clonotype itself: The junction departs from germline at one end; a sequencing error may be responsible.

Researchers made TCR beta libraries by using iRepertoire HTBI primers and running Arm-PCR on CDR3 regions. TCRdb re-called the multiplex PCR reads with MiXCR, one entry per CDR3 protein. The sample records some 230,000 distinct CDR3 sequences, approximately 20% being singletons. This rearrangement joins TRBV7-6 to TRBJ2-7; 13 nucleotides match TRBD2. The clonotype comes from a female donor with Graves disease. The sample here was peripheral blood mononuclear cells (PBMCs), taken at new diagnosis, from a patient treated with antithyroid drugs. DNA for the CDR3: TGTGCCAGCAGCATAGCCGGGACTAGCGGGAACTACGAGCAGTACTTC. This encodes CASSIAGTSGNYEQYF. Full variable domain (rest looked up from reference TRBV7-6 and TRBJ2-7): GAGVSQSPRYKVTKRGQDVALRCDPISGHVSLYWYRQALGQGPEFLTYFNYEAQQDKSGLPNDRFSAERPEGSISTLTIQRTEQRDSAMYRCASSIAGTSGNYEQYFGPGTRLTVT.